This TCR beta chain was sequenced for a study of shared clonotypes between healthy human individuals. Study results and limitations: Sampling covered blood only; tissue repertoires likely differ.

Notes on this clone: The antigen is not known.

Clones were read by immunoSEQ multiplex PCR, and TCRdb kept only the in-frame ones, dropping some. The sample lists approximately 100,000 clones, about 71% seen once, with roughly 24% in the top ten. The source material was memory CD8+ T cells sorted from blood. Subset indicated: CD45RO+ cells pooled with CCR7-negative TemRA cells. This clonotype was sampled from a woman in her 30s in good health.

CDR3 amino acids: CASSLLSRTSQETQYF. CDR3 DNA sequence: TGTGCCAGCAGCCTACTCTCCCGGACAAGCCAAGAGACCCAGTACTTC. The chain joins TRBV7-8 to TRBJ2-5, with D maybe TRBD1 (5 bases). Trimming took 5 bases from V and 1 from J, leaving 17 bases between them. Germline-derived CDR1 and CDR2 are SGHVS and FQNEAQ. The CDR3 covers 16 residues.